A selection of T cell receptor beta chains follows, all from one sample in a study of blood T cell repertoires in COVID-19. Clones were read by immunoSEQ multiplex PCR, and TCRdb kept only the in-frame ones, dropping some. The sample holds 270,000 or so clones, 90% seen once. Sequencing was performed on peripheral blood. These receptors all stem from a woman aged 60-75 years with COVID-19, enrolled during active disease. Each CDR3 is given with its conserved first and last residue. D genes are given only for firm matches. Clone sizes are given selectively: once, few, many, or a class where the clone is expanded.

cdr3_nt cdr3_aa j_call clone_size d_call v_call
TGTGCCAGCAGTACATTGACAGGGGTGATGACTGAAGCTTTCTTT CASSTLTGVMTEAFF TRBJ1-1 once TRBD1 TRBV2
TGTGCCAGCAGCCATCGGACAGGCTCGGATGAAAAACTGTTTTTT CASSHRTGSDEKLFF TRBJ1-4 . TRBD1 TRBV11-2
TGTGCCAGCAGCTCGCTAGCAGCGGGGGGGCGAGAGACCCAGTACTTC CASSSLAAGGRETQYF TRBJ2-5 . TRBD2 TRBV7-2
TGTGCCAGCAGCGCTACAGGGGTCGACACTGAAGCTTTCTTT CASSATGVDTEAFF TRBJ1-1 . TRBD1 TRBV9
TGTGCCAGCAACAGGGGGCAAAACTATGGCTACACCTTC CASNRGQNYGYTF TRBJ1-2 . TRBD1 TRBV3-1/TRBV3-2
TGTGCCAGTAGTCCCGGAACTAGCTCCTACGAGCAGTACTTC CASSPGTSSYEQYF TRBJ2-7 . . TRBV19
TGTGCCAGCAGCTTATTACAGGGGAGTCCGTCGTATGGCTACACCTTC CASSLLQGSPSYGYTF TRBJ1-2 . TRBD1 TRBV13
TGCGCCAGCTATGACAGGGTTAGTGGCTACACCTTC CASYDRVSGYTF TRBJ1-2 . TRBD1 TRBV5-1
TGTGCCAGCAGCCCTTCGACAGGGGGCGTCCTTAACGAGCAGTACTTC CASSPSTGGVLNEQYF TRBJ2-7 . TRBD1 TRBV7-3
TGTGCCACCAGACTAGCGTCGACCTACGAGCAGTACTTC CATRLASTYEQYF TRBJ2-7 . TRBD2 TRBV15
TGCGCCAGCAGCCAAGGTAGCGGGGACTCCTACGAGCAGTACTTC CASSQGSGDSYEQYF TRBJ2-7 once TRBD2 TRBV4-1
TGTGCCAGCAGCCTAGGCCCTAATGAAAAACTGTTTTTT CASSLGPNEKLFF TRBJ1-4 . . TRBV2
TGTGCCAGCTCGCAGGGTTTGGACACTGAAGCTTTCTTT CASSQGLDTEAFF TRBJ1-1 . . TRBV18
TGTGCCAGCAGTTACTCATTAGCGGTAAATCAGCCCCAGCATTTT CASSYSLAVNQPQHF TRBJ1-5 . . TRBV6-5
TGTGCCAGCAGCCAAGGACAGGGGGCAGACTATGGCTACACCTTC CASSQGQGADYGYTF TRBJ1-2 once TRBD1 TRBV3-1/TRBV3-2